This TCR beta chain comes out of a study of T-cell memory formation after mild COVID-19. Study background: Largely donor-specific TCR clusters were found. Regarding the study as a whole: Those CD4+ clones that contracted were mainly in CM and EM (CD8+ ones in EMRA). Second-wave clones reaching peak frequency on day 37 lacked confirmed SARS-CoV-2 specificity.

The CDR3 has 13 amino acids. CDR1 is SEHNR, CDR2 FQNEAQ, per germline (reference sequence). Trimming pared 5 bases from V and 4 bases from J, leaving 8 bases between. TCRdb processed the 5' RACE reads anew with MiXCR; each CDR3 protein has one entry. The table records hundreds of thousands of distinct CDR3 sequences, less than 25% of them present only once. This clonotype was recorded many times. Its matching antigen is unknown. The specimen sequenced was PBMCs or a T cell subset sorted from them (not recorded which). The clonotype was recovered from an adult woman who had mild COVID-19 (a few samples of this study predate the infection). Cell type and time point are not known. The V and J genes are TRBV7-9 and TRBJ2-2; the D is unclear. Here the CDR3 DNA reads TGTGCCAGCAGCCGCGAGAGCACCGGGGAGCTGTTTTTT. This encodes CASSRESTGELFF.